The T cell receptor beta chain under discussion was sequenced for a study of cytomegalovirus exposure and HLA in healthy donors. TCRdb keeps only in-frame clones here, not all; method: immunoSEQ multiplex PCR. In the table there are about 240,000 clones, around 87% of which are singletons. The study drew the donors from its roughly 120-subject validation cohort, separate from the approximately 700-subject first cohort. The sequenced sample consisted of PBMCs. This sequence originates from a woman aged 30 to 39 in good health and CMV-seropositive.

CDR3 nucleotides: TGTGCCAGTCACCGACAGGGGGCCCTCGGGGAGCAGTACTTC. This gives the protein CASHRQGALGEQYF. This chain links TRBV13 with TRBJ2-7; 10 positions agree with TRBD1. Germline V lookup: CDR1 PRHDT, CDR2 FYEKMQ (reference sequence). With 9 bases clipped from V and 7 bases from J, the junction kept 12 bases outside the gene matches. The CDR3 is 14 amino acids.